This paragraph reports one T cell receptor (beta chain). TCR beta libraries were built with iRepertoire HTBI primers and Arm-PCR of CDR3 regions. TCRdb analysed the multiplex PCR reads with MiXCR anew, one entry per CDR3 protein. The data hold fewer than 450,000 distinct CDR3 sequences, with approximately 15% observed a single time. Germline CDR1 is SGHAT and CDR2 is FQDESV (reference sequence). V shed 5 bases and J shed 5 bases, with 28 bases lying between them. The CDR3 loop spans 19 amino acids. This specimen belongs to a study of regulatory T cells in long-lasting Graves disease. Whole-study context: Graves' patients who were just diagnosed had used antithyroid drugs for under 3 months.

Time point reported: newly diagnosed GD, antithyroid drugs for less than 3 months. PBMC-derived RNA was used for the TCR library. These data were likewise used in another study, on T cells in Graves' hyperthyroidism and ophthalmopathy.

The receptor's source is a woman aged 35 to 49 with Graves disease. The V and J genes are TRBV11-1 and TRBJ2-1; possibly TRBD2 for D (5 bases). The sample consisted of peripheral blood mononuclear cells (PBMCs), taken at new diagnosis, from a patient treated with antithyroid drugs. CDR3 amino acids: CASSPRLVGGFNPDNEQFF. CDR3 DNA: TGTGCCAGCAGCCCCCGCCTGGTTGGCGGGTTTAATCCGGACAATGAGCAGTTCTTC.